Listed here are 30 T cell receptor beta chains from one sample, sequenced in a study of T cells in tuberculosis. This table comes from immunoSEQ multiplex PCR, and its TCRdb copy is limited to in-frame clones, with some not included. This sample has around 22,000 clones, with less than 97% found just once. Sequenced sample: PBMCs. The receptor source for this set is a donor aged 10-29 years with latent tuberculosis or without tuberculosis infection.

This sequence joins TRBV19 and TRBJ2-7, with a possible D match to TRBD2 (5 bases). CDR1 is LNHDA and CDR2 is SQIVND in the germline V gene (reference sequence). V lost 5 bases and J lost 7, with 15 bases in between. This CDR3 is built from 13 residues. The CDR3 sequence is CASSPGRTYEQYF. The CDR3 DNA sequence: TGTGCCAGTAGTCCTGGACGGACTTATGAGCAGTACTTC.

The rearrangement joins TRBV27 to TRBJ2-5; 11 nucleotides agree with TRBD2. This CDR3 is 17 amino acids long. J gave up 5 bases and V 5 bases, and 13 bases lay outside the gene matches. Germline V gene lookup returns CDR1 MNHEY and CDR2 SMNVEV (reference sequence). This chain's CDR3 is CASSDSSGGWLGETQYF. The CDR3, as DNA: TGTGCCAGCAGTGACTCTAGCGGGGGGTGGTTAGGGGAGACCCAGTACTTC.

The V and J genes are TRBV7-8 and TRBJ2-2; 7 nucleotides agree with TRBD1. Germline CDR1 SGHVS, CDR2 FQNEAQ. After removal of 6 bases from V and 7 bases from J, the junction contained 8 bases not matched to a gene. The CDR3 has 14 amino acids. CDR3 DNA sequence: TGTGCCAGCAGTCTACAGGGGTTGTACGGGGAGCTGTTTTTT. Its protein product is CASSLQGLYGELFF. Complete variable domain (other parts from reference TRBV7-8 and TRBJ2-2): GAGVSQSPRYKVAKRGQDVALRCDPISGHVSLFWYQQALGQGPEFLTYFQNEAQLDKSGLPSDRFFAERPEGSVSTLKIQRTQQEDSAVYLCASSLQGLYGELFFGEGSRLTVL.

This sequence joins TRBV6-1 and TRBJ2-3; 9 nucleotides match TRBD1. The J segment lost 7 bases and the V segment lost 5 bases, leaving 4 bases of the junction unmatched. CDR1 is MNHNS, CDR2 SASEGT, per germline. This CDR3 is 13 amino acids long. CDR3 region: CASSLGQGNTQYF. The CDR3, as DNA: TGTGCCAGCAGTTTAGGACAGGGGAATACGCAGTATTTT.

The rearrangement uses TRBV6-6 and TRBJ2-1, with D maybe TRBD2 (6 bases). V lost 11 bases to trimming and J lost 9 bases, with 26 bases between them. The CDR3 length is 15 residues. Germline V gene sequence: CDR1 MNHNY, CDR2 SVGAGI (reference sequence). The CDR3, as DNA: TGTGCCGCTCATATCAGCGGCGCCCGAGCGGGTGAGCAGTTCTTC. It yields the protein CAAHISGARAGEQFF.

The V and J genes are TRBV19 and TRBJ2-1; D might be TRBD1 (5 bases). Trimming removed 3 bases at V and 5 bases at J, with 14 bases between. This CDR3 region has 15 residues. CDR1 and CDR2 from the germline V gene are LNHDA and SQIVND (reference sequence). The CDR3 sequence is CASSIQGGGHNEQFF. In DNA form, the CDR3 reads TGTGCCAGTAGTATCCAGGGTGGTGGGCACAATGAGCAGTTCTTC.

This clone was counted only a few times. The gene calls are TRBV6-5 and TRBJ2-7, with no clear D. The CDR3 is 14 amino acids. Trimming took 5 bases from V and 3 from J, leaving 14 bases between them. Germline-derived CDR1 and CDR2 are MNHEY and SVGAGI. CDR3 bases: TGTGCCAGCAGTCACCCGGGTTCGATCTACGAGCAGTACTTC. Its translation: CASSHPGSIYEQYF.

V is TRBV4-1 and J is TRBJ2-7; D gene uncertain. Trimming stripped 0 bases from V and 0 bases from J, with 6 bases between. This CDR3 has 14 amino acids. Germline-derived CDR1 and CDR2 are MGHRA and YSYEKL. Here the CDR3 reads CASSQEARSYEQYF. In DNA, the CDR3 is TGCGCCAGCAGCCAAGAGGCCCGCTCCTACGAGCAGTACTTC.

This chain uses TRBV5-1 with TRBJ2-1; weak D call: TRBD2 (7 bases). The V gene's germline CDR1 is SGHRS and CDR2 YFSETQ. The CDR3 totals 13 residues. Between the trimmed V and J ends, which lost 6 bases and 6 bases, there was a span of 13 bases. CDR3: CASMEGGINEQFF. The CDR3 DNA reads TGCGCCAGCATGGAGGGGGGGATCAATGAGCAGTTCTTC. The variable domain in full, completed from reference TRBV5-1 and TRBJ2-1, reads KAGVTQTPRYLIKTRGQQVTLSCSPISGHRSVSWYQQTPGQGLQFLFEYFSETQRNKGNFPGRFSGRQFSNSRSEMNVSTLELGDSALYLCASMEGGINEQFFGPGTRLTVL.

The J gene is TRBJ1-4, the V gene TRBV19; D is perhaps TRBD1 (6 bases). Per germline, CDR1 LNHDA and CDR2 SQIVND (reference sequence). CDR3 size: 15 residues. V was pared by 5 bases and J by 4 bases, with 14 bases between. The CDR3 spells CASSDPGASNEKLFF. CDR3 sequence (DNA): TGTGCCAGTAGTGACCCAGGGGCGAGTAATGAAAAACTGTTTTTT.

The chain is built from TRBV4-1 and TRBJ2-3, with D unresolved. The CDR3 has 12 amino acids. Germline V CDR1 and CDR2: MGHRA, YSYEKL. V lost 5 bases to trimming and J lost 4 bases, with 7 bases between them. Here the CDR3 DNA reads TGCGCCAGCAGCTCTCCGGCAGATACGCAGTATTTT. This encodes CASSSPADTQYF.

This sequence joins TRBV5-6 and TRBJ2-5; D is ambiguous. Germline V gene data show CDR1 as SGHDT and CDR2 as YYEEEE. This CDR3 region has 12 residues. V shed 3 bases and J shed 0 bases, with 3 bases lying between them. Here the CDR3 reads CASSYYQETQYF. The CDR3 nucleotides read TGTGCCAGCAGCTACTACCAAGAGACCCAGTACTTC.

J is TRBJ1-2 and V is TRBV28; 11 bases match TRBD1. This CDR3 has 17 amino acids. CDR1 and CDR2 (germline): MDHEN, SYDVKM. V shed 3 bases and J 1 base; nucleotides not matched to a gene: 7. This CDR3 is CASSFRTGGAVNYGYTF. CDR3 DNA: TGTGCCAGCAGTTTTAGGACAGGGGGCGCGGTTAACTATGGCTACACCTTC.

CDR3 coding DNA: TGTGCCAGCACCGAACAGACCGGGACATTGGGAACTGAAGCTTTCTTT. It specifies CASTEQTGTLGTEAFF. The chain recombines TRBV6-6 with TRBJ1-1, with D possibly TRBD1 on 6 matching bases. This CDR3 region has 16 residues. Trimming removed 7 bases from V and 5 bases from J, with 23 bases in between. CDR1 MNHNY and CDR2 SVGAGI come from the germline V gene (reference sequence).

The genes are TRBV27 and TRBJ1-2; D may be TRBD1 (6 bases). The CDR3 extends over 14 amino acids. Germline V gene data show CDR1 as MNHEY and CDR2 as SMNVEV (reference sequence). V gave up 0 bases and J gave up 7 bases, with 12 bases separating them. The CDR3 region has the DNA TGTGCCAGCAGTTTATCGGTGCAGGGGACTGGCTACACCTTC. Its translation is CASSLSVQGTGYTF.

The CDR3 bases are TGTGCCAGCAGTGACGGACTAGCGGGGGGGCAGCAGTTCTTC. This translates into CASSDGLAGGQQFF. The V gene is TRBV6-4, the J gene TRBJ2-1; 15 bases are shared with TRBD2. The germline CDR1 and CDR2 sequences are MRHNA and SNTAGT. The CDR3 covers 14 residues. Germline trimming cut 2 bases from V and 11 bases from J; bases unmatched to any gene: 1.

The chain links TRBV6-8 to TRBJ2-7, with 8 bases lining up with TRBD1. With V trimmed by 0 bases and J by 3 bases, 1 base remained unmatched. CDR1 MNHGY and CDR2 SAAAGT come from the germline V gene. This CDR3 contains 14 residues. This chain's CDR3 is CASSYSTGDYEQYF. The CDR3 nucleotides are TGTGCCAGCAGTTACTCGACAGGGGACTACGAGCAGTACTTC.

The chain employs TRBV2 and TRBJ1-5; TRBD1 agrees at 7 bases. J was trimmed by 1 base and V by 8 bases; bases with no gene match: 2. Looked up from germline, CDR1 is SNHLY and CDR2 is FYNNEI. The CDR3 is 13 residues long. CDR3 sequence: CASGQESNQPQHF. CDR3 DNA: TGTGCCAGCGGACAGGAAAGCAATCAGCCCCAGCATTTT.

The chain employs TRBV7-9 and TRBJ2-1; D is possibly TRBD2 (5 bases). Germline V lookup: CDR1 SEHNR, CDR2 FQNEAQ (reference sequence). This CDR3 spans 13 amino acids. Trimming cost V 7 bases and J 10 bases, with 17 bases left between them. The CDR3 loop is CASTLSASGEQFF. As DNA, the CDR3 is TGTGCCAGCACCCTCTCGGCTTCGGGGGAGCAGTTCTTC.

This clone was picked up one time. J is TRBJ2-3 and V is TRBV5-1, with TRBD1 identical over 9 bases. Trimming took 0 bases from V and 2 from J; bases not matched to a gene: 4. CDR1 and CDR2 (germline): SGHRS, YFSETQ. The CDR3 length is 16 residues. The DNA for the CDR3 is TGCGCCAGCAGCTTGGGCGGACAGGGGATCACAGATACGCAGTATTTT. This translates into CASSLGGQGITDTQYF.

CDR3 loop: CASSESGGSYEQYF. In DNA form, the CDR3 reads TGTGCCAGCAGTGAAAGCGGAGGCTCCTACGAGCAGTACTTC. The chain employs TRBV6-1 and TRBJ2-7, with a weak D call TRBD2 (5 bases). The CDR3 length is 14 residues. The V gene lost 2 bases and the J gene lost 0 bases, with 8 bases spanning the gap. The germline V gene encodes CDR1 MNHNS and CDR2 SASEGT.

The chain recombines TRBV15 with TRBJ1-2, with D possibly being TRBD1 (6 bases). Germline V gene lookup returns CDR1 LNHNV and CDR2 YYDKDF (reference sequence). The CDR3 is 12 amino acids. The V end was cut by 6 bases, the J end by 4 bases, with 9 bases between. CDR3 loop: CATREGGYGYTF. The CDR3 DNA reads TGTGCCACCAGGGAAGGGGGCTATGGCTACACCTTC. Together with reference TRBV15 and TRBJ1-2, the CDR3 gives the full variable domain: DAMVIQNPRYQVTQFGKPVTLSCSQTLNHNVMYWYQQKSSQAPKLLFHYYDKDFNNEADTPDNFQSRRPNTSFCFLDIRSPGLGDTAMYLCATREGGYGYTFGSGTRLTVV.

The chain joins TRBV30 to TRBJ1-1; D remains unclear. Germline V lookup: CDR1 GTSNPN, CDR2 SVGIG (reference sequence). The CDR3 spans 13 residues. The V and J ends lost 0 bases and 1 base respectively, with 6 bases between them. The CDR3: CAWSVLWNTEAFF. In DNA, the CDR3 is TGTGCCTGGAGTGTACTGTGGAACACTGAAGCTTTCTTT. The full variable domain, in which reference TRBV30 and TRBJ1-1 provide the parts outside the CDR3, is SQTIHQWPATLVQPVGSPLSLECTVEGTSNPNLYWYRQAAGRGLQLLFYSVGIGQISSEVPQNLSASRPQDRQFILSSKKLLLSDSGFYLCAWSVLWNTEAFFGQGTRLTVV.

This chain links TRBV9 with TRBJ2-1; maybe TRBD1 (5 bases). This CDR3 is built from 16 residues. Germline V CDR1 and CDR2: SGDLS, YYNGEE. Trimming pared 0 bases from V and 7 bases from J, leaving 17 bases between. The CDR3 nucleotides read TGTGCCAGCAGCGTAGAACAGGCCTTAACTTTTAATGAGCAGTTCTTC. Amino acids: CASSVEQALTFNEQFF.

This sequence joins TRBV7-9 and TRBJ1-2; 9 nucleotides match TRBD1. Unmatched junction bases numbered 5, after V lost 3 bases and J lost 3 bases. CDR1 is SEHNR and CDR2 is FQNEAQ in the germline V gene (reference sequence). The CDR3 totals 15 residues. CDR3 in DNA: TGTGCCAGCAGCTTTGTACAGGGGGCCGACTATGGCTACACCTTC. Encoded protein: CASSFVQGADYGYTF.

The chain combines TRBV7-9 with TRBJ2-1; 8 positions match TRBD2. Germline V gives CDR1 SEHNR, CDR2 FQNEAQ (reference sequence). The CDR3 loop spans 16 amino acids. V lost 0 bases, J lost 6 bases, and 7 bases stayed unmatched. The CDR3 sequence: CASSLAPGLGRNEQFF. CDR3 nucleotides: TGTGCCAGCAGCTTAGCTCCGGGACTAGGGCGCAATGAGCAGTTCTTC.

V is TRBV5-5 and J is TRBJ1-1; D ambiguous. CDR1 is SGHKS, CDR2 YYEKEE, per germline (reference sequence). This CDR3 region has 14 residues. The ends were cut back, 2 bases at V and 1 base at J, with 9 bases in the middle. The CDR3 region is CASSFGSGNTEAFF. Here the CDR3 DNA reads TGTGCCAGCAGCTTCGGGTCGGGGAACACTGAAGCTTTCTTT.

In DNA, the CDR3 is TGTGCCAGCGGGACAGCCCGTAATGAAAAACTGTTTTTT. This translates into CASGTARNEKLFF. The chain uses TRBV6-6 and TRBJ1-4, with 7 bases matching TRBD1. The CDR3 sequence is 13 residues long. Germline CDR1 reads MNHNY; CDR2 reads SVGAGI (reference sequence). The ends lost 8 bases at V and 4 bases at J; junction bases unmatched: 4.

In nucleotides, the CDR3 is TGTGCCAGCAGTCGGTGGACGGGACAGAACACTGAAGCTTTCTTT. Translated, it gives CASSRWTGQNTEAFF. The chain is built from TRBV6-6 and TRBJ1-1; a weak D match, TRBD1 (6 bases). CDR1 MNHNY and CDR2 SVGAGI come from the germline V gene (reference sequence). The CDR3 consists of 15 residues. The V end was cut by 5 bases, the J end by 1 base, with 14 bases between.

The rearrangement links TRBV29-1 to TRBJ2-1, with D possibly matching TRBD2 (6 bases). Germline V gives CDR1 SQVTM, CDR2 ANQGSEA. The CDR3 spans 14 residues. V was shortened by 4 bases and J by 5 bases, with 15 bases between the two germline ends. The DNA for the CDR3 is TGCAGCGTTGGGAGGGTCCCCGATAACAATGAGCAGTTCTTC. It translates to CSVGRVPDNNEQFF.